This paragraph reports one T cell receptor (beta chain). Germline trimming cut 10 bases from V and 6 bases from J; bases unmatched to any gene: 19. This CDR3 has 16 amino acids. Per the germline V gene, CDR1 is LNHDA and CDR2 is SQIVND (reference sequence). TCRdb's table, derived via immunoSEQ multiplex PCR, lists solely in-frame clones and lacks some. The sample carries 140,000 to 150,000 clones, under 90% recorded once. This entry belongs to a study of blood T cell repertoires in COVID-19. Study details: Acute-phase and convalescent COVID-19 samples originated in the United States, Italy and Spain.

This chain links TRBV19 with TRBJ1-2; 8 nucleotides agree with TRBD1. Sequencing used peripheral blood. The receptor was derived from a human donor in a cohort sampled during active COVID-19. As DNA, the CDR3 is TGTGCCATCTATACAACCGACAGGGGAAGGGCTGATGGCTACACCTTC. Protein: CAIYTTDRGRADGYTF.